This T cell receptor beta chain was identified in a study of blood T cells in healthy people across ages. A second PCR of 7 to 11 cycles used a sample-barcoded 5' primer and a J-beta primer mix. TCRdb re-called the 5' RACE reads with MiXCR, one entry per CDR3 protein. The repertoire includes some 1,000,000 distinct CDR3 sequences, 20% to 25% of them detected once, and around 0.75% sits in the top ten. Caucasian, healthy and from Russia, the donors were aged between about 6 and 90. Isolation of PBMCs gave at least 6 million cells per sample. CDR1 is DFQATT and CDR2 is SNEGSKA in the germline V gene (reference sequence). The CDR3 is 11 amino acids. These data were also reused for a study on T cells of mothers and their children. From that paper: A few healthy Caucasian mothers, along with their six children, were the donors.

The material sequenced was blood. This receptor was obtained from a girl aged 2 to 10 in good health. J is TRBJ2-5 and V is TRBV20-1; D is ambiguous. Near its end, the DNA agrees better with TRBJ2-7, so the J call may be wrong. CDR3 sequence: CSAAPVYEQYF. The CDR3 DNA reads TGCAGTGCTGCCCCGGTCTACGAGCAGTACTTC.